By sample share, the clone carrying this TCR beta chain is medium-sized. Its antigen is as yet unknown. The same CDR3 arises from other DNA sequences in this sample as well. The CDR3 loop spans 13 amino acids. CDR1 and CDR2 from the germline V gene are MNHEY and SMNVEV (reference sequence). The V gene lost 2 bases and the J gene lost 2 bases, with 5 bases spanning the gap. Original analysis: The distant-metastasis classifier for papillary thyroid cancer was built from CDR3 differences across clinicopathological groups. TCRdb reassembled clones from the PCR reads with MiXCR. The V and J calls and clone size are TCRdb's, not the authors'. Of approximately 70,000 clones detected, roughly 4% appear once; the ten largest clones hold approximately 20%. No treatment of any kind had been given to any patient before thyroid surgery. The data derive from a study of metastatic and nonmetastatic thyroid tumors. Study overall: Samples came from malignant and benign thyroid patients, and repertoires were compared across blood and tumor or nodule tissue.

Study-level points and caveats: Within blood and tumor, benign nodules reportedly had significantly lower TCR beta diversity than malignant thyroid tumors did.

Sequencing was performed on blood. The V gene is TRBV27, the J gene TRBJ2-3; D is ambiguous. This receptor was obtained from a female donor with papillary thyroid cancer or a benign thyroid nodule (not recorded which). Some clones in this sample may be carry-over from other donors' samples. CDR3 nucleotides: TGTGCCAGCAGTTTAGGAGCCACAGATACGCAGTATTTT. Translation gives CASSLGATDTQYF.